The source of this T cell receptor (beta chain) is a study of blood T cell repertoires in COVID-19. Two consecutive negative NP/OP PCR tests, clearance, or resolved symptoms defined Cohort 3 recovery. Authors' data handling: Amplification of reference gene primers provided the estimated nucleated cell counts. TCRdb's table, derived via immunoSEQ multiplex PCR, lists solely in-frame clones and lacks some. For V, J and clone size, that table is used; D and trimming come from the DNA. The data contain around 170,000 clones, more than 85% of them seen just once; the ten biggest clones take up more than 6.5%. Trimming left V 1 base short and J 7 bases short, with 7 bases between. CDR1 is SGHTA, CDR2 FQGTGA, per germline. This CDR3 has 13 residues.

Material: PBMCs or T cells enriched from blood (not recorded which). The chain uses TRBV7-3 and TRBJ2-2, with unresolved D. The TCR sequence derives from a woman between 45 and 60 years old who had recovered from COVID-19. The chain's CDR3 is CASSLILGGELFF. CDR3 nucleotides: TGTGCCAGCAGCTTAATTCTCGGCGGGGAGCTGTTTTTT.